This entry lists 10 T cell receptor beta chains sequenced from one sample in a study of EBV T-cell therapy then PD-1 blockade in nasopharyngeal carcinoma. Stated treatment: AdE1-LMPpoly-expanded autologous EBV-specific T-cell therapy followed by anti-PD-1 nivolumab. For these receptors, no antigen is known. Produced via immunoSEQ multiplex PCR; TCRdb's table is partial and in-frame only. This table has 13,000 to 15,000 clones, around 80% appearing once. The source material was CD8+ T cells from blood, sampled at day 105 from a patient whose treatment included autologous EBV-specific T cells and nivolumab. Receptors were obtained from a man between 35 and 55 years old with nasopharyngeal carcinoma.

The chain is built from TRBV19 and TRBJ2-5; D could derive from TRBD1 or TRBD2 (6 bases each). The CDR3 has 14 amino acids. Trimming cost V 7 bases and J 5 bases, with 17 bases left between them. Looked up from germline, CDR1 is LNHDA and CDR2 is SQIVND (reference sequence). Here the CDR3 reads CASTQGHGGETQYF. CDR3 nucleotides: TGTGCCAGTACCCAGGGACATGGAGGGGAGACCCAGTACTTC.

The V gene is TRBV5-4, the J gene TRBJ2-7, with 14 bases fitting TRBD2. This CDR3 is 16 amino acids long. Germline V gene sequence: CDR1 SGHNT, CDR2 YYREEE (reference sequence). V lost 4 bases, J lost 4 bases, and 7 bases stayed unmatched. The CDR3 is CASSPGLAGVGYEQYF. For the CDR3, the DNA is TGTGCCAGCAGCCCGGGACTAGCGGGGGTAGGGTACGAGCAGTACTTC.

The chain is built from TRBV4-3 and TRBJ2-7, with D possibly TRBD1 on 6 matching bases. V was cut by 1 base and J by 6 bases, with 13 bases left in between. Germline CDR1 is LGHNA and CDR2 is YSLEER. The CDR3 sequence is 14 residues long. This chain's CDR3 is CASSQGLTGFEQYF. In DNA form, the CDR3 reads TGCGCCAGCAGCCAAGGATTAACAGGGTTCGAGCAGTACTTC.

The V and J genes are TRBV7-9 and TRBJ2-1; perhaps D is TRBD1 or TRBD2 (5 bases each). The V gene lost 4 bases and the J gene lost 5 bases, with 12 bases spanning the gap. CDR3 length: 14 amino acids. Germline values: CDR1 SEHNR, CDR2 FQNEAQ (reference sequence). The CDR3 sequence: CASSSGTQDNEQFF. CDR3 in DNA: TGTGCCAGCAGCTCCGGGACCCAAGACAATGAGCAGTTCTTC.

This chain uses TRBV4-3 with TRBJ1-1; D gene uncertain. Between the trimmed V and J ends, which lost 3 bases and 0 bases, there was a span of 11 bases. This CDR3 contains 15 residues. CDR1 is LGHNA, CDR2 YSLEER, per germline. The CDR3 sequence: CASSHDTGMNTEAFF. The DNA for the CDR3 is TGCGCCAGCAGCCACGATACGGGCATGAACACTGAAGCTTTCTTT.

This clone was detected only once. The chain couples TRBV4-1 to TRBJ1-1; possible D gene TRBD1, 5 bases. Trimming shortened V by 2 bases and J by 4 bases, and 14 bases separated the two germline ends. Germline V gives CDR1 MGHRA, CDR2 YSYEKL. This CDR3 has 15 amino acids. The CDR3 bases are TGCGCCAGCAGCCAATCGGAGGGGCTCGGCACTGAAGCTTTCTTT. As protein: CASSQSEGLGTEAFF.

The rearrangement uses TRBV30 and TRBJ2-5, with D perhaps TRBD2 (6 bases). Between the trimmed V and J ends, which lost 5 bases and 0 bases, there was a span of 16 bases. The CDR3 has 15 amino acids. From germline, CDR1 is GTSNPN and CDR2 SVGIG (reference sequence). Here the CDR3 DNA reads TGTGCCTGGGGCGGGACGGTGGGGTACCAAGAGACCCAGTACTTC. This encodes CAWGGTVGYQETQYF. Combining the CDR3 with reference TRBV30 and TRBJ2-5 gives the whole variable domain SQTIHQWPATLVQPVGSPLSLECTVEGTSNPNLYWYRQAAGRGLQLLFYSVGIGQISSEVPQNLSASRPQDRQFILSSKKLLLSDSGFYLCAWGGTVGYQETQYFGPGTRLLVL.

The chain employs TRBV5-1 and TRBJ2-1, with 7 positions matching TRBD1. The V gene end was trimmed by 5 bases and the J gene end by 0 bases; junction bases not matched to a gene: 5. The germline V gene has CDR1 SGHRS and CDR2 YFSETQ. This CDR3 comprises 15 residues. CDR3 sequence reads: CASSPRQGSYNEQFF. The DNA for the CDR3 is TGCGCCAGCAGTCCGAGACAGGGCTCCTACAATGAGCAGTTCTTC.

This clone was recorded once. The chain employs TRBV7-9 and TRBJ2-2, with 8 nucleotides matching TRBD1. CDR3 length equals 17 residues. Germline-derived CDR1 and CDR2 are SEHNR and FQNEAQ (reference sequence). After removal of 1 base from V and 7 bases from J, the junction contained 11 bases not matched to a gene. For the CDR3, the DNA is TGTGCCAGCAGCTTAGACGGCGGGGACAGGCGCCGCGGGGAGCTGTTTTTT. Its protein product is CASSLDGGDRRRGELFF.

This rearrangement joins TRBV7-9 to TRBJ1-1; possible D gene TRBD1, 5 bases. Trimming took off 3 bases at V and 0 bases at J, with 11 bases between the two ends. The CDR3 covers 15 residues. CDR1 and CDR2 (germline): SEHNR, FQNEAQ (reference sequence). For the CDR3, the DNA is TGTGCCAGCAGCTTGGCGGGGGGAGTGAACACTGAAGCTTTCTTT. Translation: CASSLAGGVNTEAFF.